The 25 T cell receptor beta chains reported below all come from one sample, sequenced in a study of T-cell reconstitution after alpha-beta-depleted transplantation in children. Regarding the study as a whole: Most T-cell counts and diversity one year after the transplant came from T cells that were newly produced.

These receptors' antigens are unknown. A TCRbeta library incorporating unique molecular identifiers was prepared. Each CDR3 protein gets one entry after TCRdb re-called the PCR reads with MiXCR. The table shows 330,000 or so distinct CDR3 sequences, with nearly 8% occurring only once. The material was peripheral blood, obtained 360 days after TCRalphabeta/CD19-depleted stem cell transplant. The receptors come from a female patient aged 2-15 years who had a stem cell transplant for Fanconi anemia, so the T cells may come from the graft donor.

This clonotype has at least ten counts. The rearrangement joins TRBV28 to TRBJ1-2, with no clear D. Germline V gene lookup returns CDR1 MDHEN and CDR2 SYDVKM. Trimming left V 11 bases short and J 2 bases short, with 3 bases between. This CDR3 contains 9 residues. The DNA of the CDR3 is TGTGCCGTAAACTATGGCTACACCTTC. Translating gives CAVNYGYTF.

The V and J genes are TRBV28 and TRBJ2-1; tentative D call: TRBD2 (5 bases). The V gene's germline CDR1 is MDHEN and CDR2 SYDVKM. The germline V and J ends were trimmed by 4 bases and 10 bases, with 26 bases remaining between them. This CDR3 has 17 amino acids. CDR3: CASSSPTTIIALREQFF. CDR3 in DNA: TGTGCCAGCAGTTCGCCGACGACTATAATAGCACTTCGCGAGCAGTTCTTC.

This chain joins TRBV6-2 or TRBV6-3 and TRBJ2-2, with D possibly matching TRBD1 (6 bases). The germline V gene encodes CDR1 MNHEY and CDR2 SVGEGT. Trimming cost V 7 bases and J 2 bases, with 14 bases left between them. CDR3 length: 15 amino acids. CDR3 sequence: CASKLTGFNTGELFF. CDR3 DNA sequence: TGTGCCAGCAAACTAACAGGGTTCAACACCGGGGAGCTGTTTTTT.

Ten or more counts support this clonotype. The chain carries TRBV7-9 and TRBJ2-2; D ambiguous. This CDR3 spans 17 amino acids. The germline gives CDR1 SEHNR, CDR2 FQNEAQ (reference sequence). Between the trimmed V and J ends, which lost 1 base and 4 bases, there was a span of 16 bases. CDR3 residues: CASSLDLLLSATGELFF. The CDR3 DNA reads TGTGCCAGCAGCTTAGACTTGTTGCTGTCGGCCACCGGGGAGCTGTTTTTT.

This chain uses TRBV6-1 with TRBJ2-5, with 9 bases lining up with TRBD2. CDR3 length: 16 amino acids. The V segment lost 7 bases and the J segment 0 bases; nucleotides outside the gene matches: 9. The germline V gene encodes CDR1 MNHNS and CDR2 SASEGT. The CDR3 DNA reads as TGTGCCAGCACCCAAACTAGCGGGTCGTACCAAGAGACCCAGTACTTC. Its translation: CASTQTSGSYQETQYF.

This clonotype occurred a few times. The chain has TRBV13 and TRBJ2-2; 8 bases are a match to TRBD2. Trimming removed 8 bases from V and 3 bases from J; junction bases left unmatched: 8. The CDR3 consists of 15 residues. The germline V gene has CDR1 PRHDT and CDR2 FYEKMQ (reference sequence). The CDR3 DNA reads TGTGCCAGCGAAGGTCAGCGGGGGTACACCGGGGAGCTGTTTTTT. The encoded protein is CASEGQRGYTGELFF.

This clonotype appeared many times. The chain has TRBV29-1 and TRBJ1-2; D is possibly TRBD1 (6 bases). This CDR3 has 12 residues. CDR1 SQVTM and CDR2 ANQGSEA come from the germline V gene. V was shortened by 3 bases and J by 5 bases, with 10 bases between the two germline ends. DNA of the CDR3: TGCAGCGTTGAGACAGGCGGGTATGGCTACACCTTC. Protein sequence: CSVETGGYGYTF.

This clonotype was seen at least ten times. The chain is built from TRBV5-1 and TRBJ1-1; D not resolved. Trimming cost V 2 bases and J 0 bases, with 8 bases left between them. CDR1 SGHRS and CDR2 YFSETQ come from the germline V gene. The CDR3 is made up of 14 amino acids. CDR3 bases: TGCGCCAGCAGCTTCATATCTATGAACACTGAAGCTTTCTTT. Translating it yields CASSFISMNTEAFF.

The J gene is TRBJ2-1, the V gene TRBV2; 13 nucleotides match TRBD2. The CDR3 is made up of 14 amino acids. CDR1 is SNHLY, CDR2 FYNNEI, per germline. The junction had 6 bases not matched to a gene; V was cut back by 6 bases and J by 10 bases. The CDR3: CASSQGLAGREQFF. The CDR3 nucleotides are TGTGCCAGCAGCCAGGGACTAGCGGGACGAGAGCAGTTCTTC.

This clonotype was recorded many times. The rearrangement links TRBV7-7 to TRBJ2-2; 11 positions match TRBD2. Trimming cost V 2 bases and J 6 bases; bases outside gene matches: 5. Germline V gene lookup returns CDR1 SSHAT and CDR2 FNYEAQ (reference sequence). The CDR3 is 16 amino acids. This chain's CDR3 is CASSLHSGGASGELFF. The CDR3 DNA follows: TGTGCCAGCAGCTTACATAGCGGGGGGGCCTCCGGGGAGCTGTTTTTT. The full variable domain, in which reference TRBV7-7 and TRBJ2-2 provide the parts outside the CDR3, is GAGVSQSPRYKVTKRGQDVTLRCDPISSHATLYWYQQALGQGPEFLTYFNYEAQPDKSGLPSDRFSAERPEGSISTLTIQRTEQRDSAMYRCASSLHSGGASGELFFGEGSRLTVL.

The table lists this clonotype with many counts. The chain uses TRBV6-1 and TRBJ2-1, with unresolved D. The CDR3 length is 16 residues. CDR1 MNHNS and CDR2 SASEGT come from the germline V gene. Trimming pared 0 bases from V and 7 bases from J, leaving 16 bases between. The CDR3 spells CASSEAVYRTLNEQFF. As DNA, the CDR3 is TGTGCCAGCAGTGAAGCGGTTTATAGGACGCTTAATGAGCAGTTCTTC.

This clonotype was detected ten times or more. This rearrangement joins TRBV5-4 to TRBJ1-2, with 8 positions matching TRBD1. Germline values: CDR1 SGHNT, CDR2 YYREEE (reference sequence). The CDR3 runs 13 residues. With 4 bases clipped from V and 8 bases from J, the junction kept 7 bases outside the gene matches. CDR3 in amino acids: CASSLRDRYGYTF. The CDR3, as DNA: TGTGCCAGCAGCCTGAGGGACAGGTACGGCTACACCTTC.

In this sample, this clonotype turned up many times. In DNA, the CDR3 is TGTGCCAGCAGTTACGTTTCTTGGCAGAGCACAGATACGCAGTATTTT. It specifies CASSYVSWQSTDTQYF. This sequence joins TRBV6-5 and TRBJ2-3; D ambiguous. V was trimmed by 2 bases and J by 0 bases, leaving 12 bases between them. The CDR3 runs to 16 residues. The V gene's germline CDR1 is MNHEY and CDR2 SVGAGI.

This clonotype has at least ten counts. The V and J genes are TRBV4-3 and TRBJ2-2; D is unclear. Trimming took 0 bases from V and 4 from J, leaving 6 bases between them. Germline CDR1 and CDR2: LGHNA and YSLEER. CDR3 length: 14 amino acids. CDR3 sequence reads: CASSQDWSTGELFF. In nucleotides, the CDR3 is TGCGCCAGCAGCCAAGATTGGAGCACCGGGGAGCTGTTTTTT.

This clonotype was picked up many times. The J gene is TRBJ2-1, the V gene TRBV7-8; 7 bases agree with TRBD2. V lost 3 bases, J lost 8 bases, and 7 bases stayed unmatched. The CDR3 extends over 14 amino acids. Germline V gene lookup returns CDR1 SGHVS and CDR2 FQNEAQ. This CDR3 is CASSFDFGGDEQFF. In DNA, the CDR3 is TGTGCCAGCAGCTTTGATTTTGGGGGGGATGAGCAGTTCTTC. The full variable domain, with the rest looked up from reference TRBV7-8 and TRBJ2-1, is GAGVSQSPRYKVAKRGQDVALRCDPISGHVSLFWYQQALGQGPEFLTYFQNEAQLDKSGLPSDRFFAERPEGSVSTLKIQRTQQEDSAVYLCASSFDFGGDEQFFGPGTRLTVL.

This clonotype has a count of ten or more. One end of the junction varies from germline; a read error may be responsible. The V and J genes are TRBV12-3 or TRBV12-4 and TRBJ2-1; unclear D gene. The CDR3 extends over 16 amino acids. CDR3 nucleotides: TGTGCCAGCAGTTTATGGCTCCTCCCCTCCCACAATGAGCAGTTCTTC. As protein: CASSLWLLPSHNEQFF.

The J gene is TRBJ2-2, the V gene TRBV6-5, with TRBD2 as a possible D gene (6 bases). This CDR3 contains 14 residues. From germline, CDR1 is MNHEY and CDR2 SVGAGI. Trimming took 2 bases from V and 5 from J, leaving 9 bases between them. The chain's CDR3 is CASSYTRGTGELFF. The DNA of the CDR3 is TGTGCCAGCAGTTACACCCGGGGGACCGGGGAGCTGTTTTTT.

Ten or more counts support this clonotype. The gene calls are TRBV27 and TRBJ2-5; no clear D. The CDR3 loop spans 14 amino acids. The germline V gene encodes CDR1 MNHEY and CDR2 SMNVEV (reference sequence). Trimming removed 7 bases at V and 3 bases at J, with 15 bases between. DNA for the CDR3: TGTGCCAGCAAGAACAGATACTTTAAAGAGACCCAGTACTTC. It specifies CASKNRYFKETQYF.

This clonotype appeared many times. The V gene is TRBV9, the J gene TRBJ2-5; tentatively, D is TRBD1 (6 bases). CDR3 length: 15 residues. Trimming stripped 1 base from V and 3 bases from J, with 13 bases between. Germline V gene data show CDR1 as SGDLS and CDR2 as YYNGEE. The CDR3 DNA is TGTGCCAGCAGCGTATCAGGACAGTCAAAAGAGACCCAGTACTTC. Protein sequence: CASSVSGQSKETQYF. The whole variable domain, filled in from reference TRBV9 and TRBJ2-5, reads DSGVTQTPKHLITATGQRVTLRCSPRSGDLSVYWYQQSLDQGLQFLIQYYNGEERAKGNILERFSAQQFPDLHSELNLSSLELGDSALYFCASSVSGQSKETQYFGPGTRLLVL.

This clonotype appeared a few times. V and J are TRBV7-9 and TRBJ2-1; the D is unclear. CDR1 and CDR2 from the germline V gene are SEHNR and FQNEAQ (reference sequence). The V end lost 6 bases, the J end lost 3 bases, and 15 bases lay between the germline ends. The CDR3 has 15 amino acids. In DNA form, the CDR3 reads TGTGCCAGCAGATTAATAGGGCAGATCTACAATGAGCAGTTCTTC. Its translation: CASRLIGQIYNEQFF. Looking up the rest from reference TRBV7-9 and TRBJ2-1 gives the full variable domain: DTGVSQNPRHKITKRGQNVTFRCDPISEHNRLYWYRQTLGQGPEFLTYFQNEAQLEKSRLLSDRFSAERPKGSFSTLEIQRTEQGDSAMYLCASRLIGQIYNEQFFGPGTRLTVL.

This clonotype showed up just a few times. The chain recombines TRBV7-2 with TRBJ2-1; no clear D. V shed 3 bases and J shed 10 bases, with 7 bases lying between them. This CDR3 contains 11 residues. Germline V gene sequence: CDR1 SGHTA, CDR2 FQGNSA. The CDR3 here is CASSFVGEQFF. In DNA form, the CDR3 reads TGTGCCAGCAGCTTTGTCGGAGAGCAGTTCTTC.

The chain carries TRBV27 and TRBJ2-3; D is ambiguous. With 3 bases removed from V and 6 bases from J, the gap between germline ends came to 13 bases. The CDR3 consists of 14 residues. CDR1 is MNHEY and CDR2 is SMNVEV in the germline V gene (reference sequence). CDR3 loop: CASSFRPDGDTQYF. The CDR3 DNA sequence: TGTGCCAGCAGTTTTCGCCCCGATGGGGATACGCAGTATTTT.

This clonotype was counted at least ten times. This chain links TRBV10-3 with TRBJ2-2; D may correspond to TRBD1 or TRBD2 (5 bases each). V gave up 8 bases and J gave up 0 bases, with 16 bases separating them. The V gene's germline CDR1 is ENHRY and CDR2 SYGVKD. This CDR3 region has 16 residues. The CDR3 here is CAIWDRVATNTGELFF. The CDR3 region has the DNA TGTGCCATCTGGGACCGCGTAGCGACGAACACCGGGGAGCTGTTTTTT.

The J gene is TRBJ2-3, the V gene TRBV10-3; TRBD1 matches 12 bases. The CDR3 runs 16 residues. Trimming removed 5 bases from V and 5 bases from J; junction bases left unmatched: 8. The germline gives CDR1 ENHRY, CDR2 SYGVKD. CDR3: CAISFSGQGAGDTQYF. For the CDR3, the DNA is TGTGCCATCAGTTTTTCGGGACAGGGGGCAGGAGATACGCAGTATTTT.

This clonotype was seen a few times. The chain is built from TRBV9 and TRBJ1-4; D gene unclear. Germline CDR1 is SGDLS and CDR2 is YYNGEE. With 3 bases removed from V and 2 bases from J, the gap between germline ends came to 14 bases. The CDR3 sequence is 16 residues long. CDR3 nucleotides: TGTGCCAGCAGCGCGCAAAGGGAGGGCACTAATGAAAAACTGTTTTTT. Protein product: CASSAQREGTNEKLFF.